These T cell receptor beta chains were read from a single sample in a study of T-cell memory formation after mild COVID-19. TCRdb re-called the 5' RACE reads through MiXCR, storing one row per CDR3 protein. The sample has under 600,000 distinct CDR3 sequences; roughly a fifth are singletons. The source material was PBMCs or a T cell subset sorted from them (not recorded which). The receptors derive from an adult woman who had mild COVID-19 (a few samples of this study predate the infection). Cell type and time point are not known. CDR3s leave out the opening cysteine and the closing phenylalanine or tryptophan. A D gene is named only where the DNA matches it firmly.

TRBD1 TRBJ2-3 TRBV7-2 ASSAIGRQGRTDTQY
NA TRBJ1-1 TRBV5-1 ASSRQFMNTEAF
NA TRBJ1-1 TRBV5-1 ASSTGGGETEAF
TRBD2 TRBJ2-2 TRBV11-2 ASSPKPQTSGGPRTTGELF
NA TRBJ1-1 TRBV18 ASSPYKGRTEAF
TRBD1 TRBJ1-5 TRBV18 ASSPGQGRFAPQH
TRBD1 TRBJ2-1 TRBV5-5 ASSSRGTGLIIGEQF
TRBD2 TRBJ2-3 TRBV6-5 ASSVAREGTDTQY
TRBD2 TRBJ2-1 TRBV7-6 AIQDRLAGGIGSNEQF
NA TRBJ2-5 TRBV20-1 SAGTPATQY
NA TRBJ2-7 TRBV9 ASSVGRGVGSYEQY
NA TRBJ2-1 TRBV6-5 ASRELHNEQF
NA TRBJ1-5 TRBV19 ASGVGANQPQH
NA TRBJ2-7 TRBV5-1 ASSQGTSYEQY
TRBD2 TRBJ2-1 TRBV18 ASSPWTSGRDEQF
TRBD1 TRBJ2-2 TRBV2 ASRGQGPGELF
NA TRBJ2-2 TRBV3-1 ASSQVSFTGELF
NA TRBJ2-5 TRBV5-6 ASGNTEVLGTQY
NA TRBJ2-5 TRBV7-9 ASSLAGATGGETQY
TRBD1 TRBJ1-5 TRBV19 ASRVDRGRGQPQH
TRBD1 TRBJ2-7 TRBV29-1 SVRTGAGEQY
TRBD1 TRBJ2-7 TRBV5-1 ASSLPGQGLGEQY
NA TRBJ2-2 TRBV5-1 ASSRGAANTGELF
TRBD1 TRBJ2-1 TRBV19 ASVGQGASGANEQF
NA TRBJ2-7 TRBV30 AWKTGYASYEQY
NA TRBJ1-5 TRBV5-6 ASSSGGFYQPQH
TRBD1 TRBJ2-7 TRBV6-5 ASSYSYRGAAYEQY
NA TRBJ2-3 TRBV5-1 ASSLDQEADTQY
TRBD1 TRBJ2-7 TRBV5-6 AIGDRDRAYEQY